Listed here are 5 T cell receptor beta chains from one sample, sequenced in a study of radiotherapy plus CTLA-4 blockade in lung cancer. Produced via immunoSEQ multiplex PCR; TCRdb's table is partial and in-frame only. Of roughly 78,000 clones in the sample, about 80% were seen once. The sequencing here drew on peripheral blood, taken from a patient treated with radiotherapy plus ipilimumab. The receptors stem from a human donor with non-small cell lung cancer who had a complete response to radiotherapy plus ipilimumab.

This clone turned up a few times. The rearrangement uses TRBV4-1 and TRBJ1-4; D is undetermined. Germline-derived CDR1 and CDR2 are MGHRA and YSYEKL. CDR3 length: 15 residues. The germline V and J ends were trimmed by 0 bases and 8 bases, with 13 bases remaining between them. The chain's CDR3 is CASSQDDAGREKLFF. CDR3 nucleotides: TGCGCCAGCAGCCAAGATGATGCCGGGAGGGAAAAACTGTTTTTT.

The chain combines TRBV19 with TRBJ1-3; D might be TRBD1 (6 bases). CDR1 and CDR2 (germline): LNHDA, SQIVND (reference sequence). Between the trimmed V and J ends, which lost 4 bases and 4 bases, there was a span of 11 bases. The CDR3 contains 14 residues. CDR3 in amino acids: CASSTGVRGNTIYF. The CDR3 nucleotides are TGTGCCAGTAGTACAGGGGTTAGGGGAAACACCATATATTTT.

V usage is TRBV9 and J usage is TRBJ2-5, with D perhaps matching TRBD1 (6 bases). Trimming took 0 bases from V and 5 from J, leaving 11 bases between them. The CDR3 sequence is 14 residues long. The V gene's germline CDR1 is SGDLS and CDR2 YYNGEE. CDR3 loop: CASSVAGGEETQYF. In DNA, the CDR3 is TGTGCCAGCAGCGTAGCTGGGGGCGAGGAGACCCAGTACTTC.

A remark on this clone: Other DNA sequences from this sample encode an identical CDR3 as well. This chain uses TRBV30 with TRBJ1-2; D gene ambiguous. Per the germline V gene, CDR1 is GTSNPN and CDR2 is SVGIG (reference sequence). This CDR3 has 12 residues. Trimming cost V 3 bases and J 2 bases, with 7 bases left between them. CDR3 loop: CAWSRQNYGYTF. In DNA form, the CDR3 reads TGTGCCTGGAGCAGGCAGAACTATGGCTACACCTTC.

The V call is TRBV18, the J call TRBJ2-6, with D unresolved. This CDR3 is built from 15 residues. Looked up from germline, CDR1 is KGHSH and CDR2 is LQKENI. V was cut by 2 bases and J by 1 base, with 6 bases left in between. The CDR3 here is CASSPEMSGANVLTF. DNA for the CDR3: TGTGCCAGCTCACCAGAGATGTCTGGGGCCAACGTCCTGACTTTC.